The entry below gives a single T cell receptor beta chain sequence along with its context. TCRdb reanalysed the RT-PCR reads using MiXCR and keeps one entry per CDR3 protein. The data hold hundreds of thousands of distinct CDR3 sequences, with less than 15% observed a single time. The sample originates from a study of response to subunit inactivated influenza vaccine. Germline CDR1 is SQVTM and CDR2 is ANQGSEA. Trimming pared 4 bases from V and 9 bases from J, leaving 13 bases between. The CDR3 is made up of 12 amino acids. The specimen comprised PBMCs from blood, sampled around 15 days before vaccination. The chain carries TRBV29-1 and TRBJ2-1; D ambiguous. This clonotype was sampled from a man aged 45-60 years who received an inactivated influenza vaccine. The CDR3 loop reads CSVAPPEAEQFF. The CDR3 DNA sequence: TGCAGCGTTGCCCCCCCAGAGGCTGAGCAGTTCTTC.